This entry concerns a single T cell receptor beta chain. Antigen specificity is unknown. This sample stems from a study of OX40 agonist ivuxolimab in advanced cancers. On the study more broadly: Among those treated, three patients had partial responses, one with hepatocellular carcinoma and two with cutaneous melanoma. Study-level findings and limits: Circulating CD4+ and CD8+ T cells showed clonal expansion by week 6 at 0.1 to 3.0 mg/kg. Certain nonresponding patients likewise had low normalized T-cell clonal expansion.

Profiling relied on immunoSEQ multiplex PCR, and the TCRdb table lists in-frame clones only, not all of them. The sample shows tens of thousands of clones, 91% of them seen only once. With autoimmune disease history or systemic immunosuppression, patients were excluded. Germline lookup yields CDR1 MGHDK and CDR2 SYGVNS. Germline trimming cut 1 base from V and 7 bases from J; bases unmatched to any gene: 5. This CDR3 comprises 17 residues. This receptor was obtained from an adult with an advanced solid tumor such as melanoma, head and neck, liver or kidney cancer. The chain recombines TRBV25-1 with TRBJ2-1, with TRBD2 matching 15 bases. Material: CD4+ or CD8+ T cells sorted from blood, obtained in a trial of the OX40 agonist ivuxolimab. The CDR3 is CASSEWGLAGGQNEQFF. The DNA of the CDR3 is TGTGCCAGCAGTGAATGGGGACTAGCGGGAGGACAAAATGAGCAGTTCTTC.